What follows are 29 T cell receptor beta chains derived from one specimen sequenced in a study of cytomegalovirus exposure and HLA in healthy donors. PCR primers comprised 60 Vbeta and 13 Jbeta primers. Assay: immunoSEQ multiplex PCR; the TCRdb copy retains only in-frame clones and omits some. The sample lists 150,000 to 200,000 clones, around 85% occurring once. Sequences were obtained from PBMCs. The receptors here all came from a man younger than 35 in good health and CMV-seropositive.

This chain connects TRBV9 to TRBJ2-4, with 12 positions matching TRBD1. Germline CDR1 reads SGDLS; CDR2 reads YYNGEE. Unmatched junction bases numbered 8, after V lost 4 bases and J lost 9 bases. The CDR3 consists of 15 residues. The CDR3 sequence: CASSPWGQGAGIQYF. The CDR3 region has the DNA TGTGCCAGCAGCCCCTGGGGACAGGGGGCCGGCATTCAGTACTTC.

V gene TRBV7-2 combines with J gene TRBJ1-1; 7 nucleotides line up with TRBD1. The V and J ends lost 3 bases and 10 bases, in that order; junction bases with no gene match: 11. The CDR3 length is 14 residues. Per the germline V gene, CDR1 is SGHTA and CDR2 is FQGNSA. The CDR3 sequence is CASSFGQDPGGAFF. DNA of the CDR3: TGTGCCAGCAGCTTCGGACAGGACCCTGGAGGAGCTTTCTTT.

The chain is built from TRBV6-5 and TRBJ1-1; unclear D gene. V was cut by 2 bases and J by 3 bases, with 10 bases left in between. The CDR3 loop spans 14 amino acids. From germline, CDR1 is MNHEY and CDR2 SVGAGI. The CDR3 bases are TGTGCCAGCAGTTACGGGCATTTGGACACTGAAGCTTTCTTT. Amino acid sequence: CASSYGHLDTEAFF.

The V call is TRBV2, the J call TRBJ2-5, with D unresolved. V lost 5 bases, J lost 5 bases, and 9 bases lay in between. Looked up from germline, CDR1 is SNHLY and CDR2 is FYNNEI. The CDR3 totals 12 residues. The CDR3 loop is CASSSLRETQYF. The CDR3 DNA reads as TGTGCCAGCAGTTCCCTTCGGGAGACCCAGTACTTC. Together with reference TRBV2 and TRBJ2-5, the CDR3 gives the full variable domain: EPEVTQTPSHQVTQMGQEVILRCVPISNHLYFYWYRQILGQKVEFLVSFYNNEISEKSEIFDDQFSVERPDGSNFTLKIRSTKLEDSAMYFCASSSLRETQYFGPGTRLLVL.

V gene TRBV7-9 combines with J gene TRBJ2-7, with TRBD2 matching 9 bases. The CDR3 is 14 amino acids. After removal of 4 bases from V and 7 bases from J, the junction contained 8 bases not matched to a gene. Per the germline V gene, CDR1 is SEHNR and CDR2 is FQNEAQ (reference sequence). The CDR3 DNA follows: TGTGCCAGCAGCTCAGAGCGGGGGGCTTGGGAGCAGTACTTC. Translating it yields CASSSERGAWEQYF.

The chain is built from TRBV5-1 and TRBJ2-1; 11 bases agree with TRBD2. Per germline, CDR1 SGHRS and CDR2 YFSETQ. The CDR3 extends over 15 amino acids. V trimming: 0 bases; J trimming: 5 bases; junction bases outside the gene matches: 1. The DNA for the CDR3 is TGCGCCAGCAGCTTGGGACTAGCGGGAAACAATGAGCAGTTCTTC. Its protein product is CASSLGLAGNNEQFF.

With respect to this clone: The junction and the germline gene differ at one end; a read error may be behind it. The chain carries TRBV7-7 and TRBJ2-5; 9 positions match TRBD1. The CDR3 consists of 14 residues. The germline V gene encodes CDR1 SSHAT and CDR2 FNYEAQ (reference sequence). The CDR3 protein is CASSSDRGQETQYF. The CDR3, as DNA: TGTGCTAGCAGCTCCGACAGGGGGCAAGAGACCCAGTACTTC.

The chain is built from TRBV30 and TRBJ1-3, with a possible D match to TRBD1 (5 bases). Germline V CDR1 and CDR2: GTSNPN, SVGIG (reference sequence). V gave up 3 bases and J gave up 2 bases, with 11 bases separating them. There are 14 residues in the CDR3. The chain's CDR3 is CAWRFKTAGNTIYF. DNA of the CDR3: TGTGCCTGGAGGTTCAAGACAGCTGGAAACACCATATATTTT.

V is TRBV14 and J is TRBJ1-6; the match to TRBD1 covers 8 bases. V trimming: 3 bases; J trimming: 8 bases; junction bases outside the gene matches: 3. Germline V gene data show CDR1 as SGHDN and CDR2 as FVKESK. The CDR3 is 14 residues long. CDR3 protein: CASSQDRAHSPLHF. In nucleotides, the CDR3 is TGTGCCAGCAGCCAGGACAGGGCGCATTCACCCCTCCACTTT. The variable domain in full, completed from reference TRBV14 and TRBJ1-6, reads EAGVTQFPSHSVIEKGQTVTLRCDPISGHDNLYWYRRVMGKEIKFLLHFVKESKQDESGMPNNRFLAERTGGTYSTLKVQPAELEDSGVYFCASSQDRAHSPLHFGNGTRLTVT.

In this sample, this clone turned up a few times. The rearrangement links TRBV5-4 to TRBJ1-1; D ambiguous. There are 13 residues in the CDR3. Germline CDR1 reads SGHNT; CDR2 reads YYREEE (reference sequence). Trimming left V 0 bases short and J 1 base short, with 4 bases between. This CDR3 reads CASSLDRNTEAFF. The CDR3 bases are TGTGCCAGCAGCTTGGATAGGAACACTGAAGCTTTCTTT.

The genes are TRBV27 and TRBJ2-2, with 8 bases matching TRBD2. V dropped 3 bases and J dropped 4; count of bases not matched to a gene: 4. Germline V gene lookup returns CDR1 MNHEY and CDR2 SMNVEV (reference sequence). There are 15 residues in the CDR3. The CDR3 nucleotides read TGTGCCAGCAGTTTTGGCGGGGGGCGCACCGGGGAGCTGTTTTTT. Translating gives CASSFGGGRTGELFF.

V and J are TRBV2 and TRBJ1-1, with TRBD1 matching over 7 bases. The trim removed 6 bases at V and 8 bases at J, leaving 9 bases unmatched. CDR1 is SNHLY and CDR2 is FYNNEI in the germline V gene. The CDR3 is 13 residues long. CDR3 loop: CASSLQGMGEAFF. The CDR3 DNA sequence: TGTGCCAGCAGCCTACAGGGGATGGGCGAAGCTTTCTTT.

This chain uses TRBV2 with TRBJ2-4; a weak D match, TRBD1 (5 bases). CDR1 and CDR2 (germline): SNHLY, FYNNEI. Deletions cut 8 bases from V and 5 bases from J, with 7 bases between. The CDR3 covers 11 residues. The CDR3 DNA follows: TGTGCCAGCGGGGCCCAAAACATTCAGTACTTC. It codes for CASGAQNIQYF. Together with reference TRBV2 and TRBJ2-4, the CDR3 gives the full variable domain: EPEVTQTPSHQVTQMGQEVILRCVPISNHLYFYWYRQILGQKVEFLVSFYNNEISEKSEIFDDQFSVERPDGSNFTLKIRSTKLEDSAMYFCASGAQNIQYFGAGTRLSVL.

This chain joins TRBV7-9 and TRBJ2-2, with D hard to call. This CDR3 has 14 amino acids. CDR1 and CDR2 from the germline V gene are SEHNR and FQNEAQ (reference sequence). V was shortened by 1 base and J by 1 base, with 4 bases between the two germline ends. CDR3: CASSLDRNTGELFF. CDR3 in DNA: TGTGCCAGCAGCTTAGACAGGAACACCGGGGAGCTGTTTTTT.

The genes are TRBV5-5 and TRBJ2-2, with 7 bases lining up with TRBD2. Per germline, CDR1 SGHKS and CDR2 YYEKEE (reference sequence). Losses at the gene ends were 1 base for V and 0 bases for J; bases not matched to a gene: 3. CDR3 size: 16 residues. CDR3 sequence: CASSLLGGTNTGELFF. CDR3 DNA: TGTGCCAGCAGCTTGTTGGGGGGGACGAACACCGGGGAGCTGTTTTTT.

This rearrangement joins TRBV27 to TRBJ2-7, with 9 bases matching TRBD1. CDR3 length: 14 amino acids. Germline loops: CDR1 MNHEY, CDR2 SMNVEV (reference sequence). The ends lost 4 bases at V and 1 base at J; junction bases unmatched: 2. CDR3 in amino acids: CASSSGQGSYEQYF. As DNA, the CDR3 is TGTGCCAGCAGTTCGGGACAGGGATCCTACGAGCAGTACTTC.

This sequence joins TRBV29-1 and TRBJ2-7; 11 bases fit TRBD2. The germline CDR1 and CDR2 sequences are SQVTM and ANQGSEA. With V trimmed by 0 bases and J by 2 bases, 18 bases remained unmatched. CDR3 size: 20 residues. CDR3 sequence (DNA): TGCAGCGTTGAAGATCACCTTTCAGGAGGGCTAGCGGGGGGAGCCTACGAGCAGTACTTC. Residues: CSVEDHLSGGLAGGAYEQYF.

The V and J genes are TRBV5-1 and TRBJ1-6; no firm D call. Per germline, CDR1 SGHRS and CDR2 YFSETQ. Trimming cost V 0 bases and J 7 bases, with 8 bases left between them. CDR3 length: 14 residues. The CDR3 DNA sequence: TGCGCCAGCAGCTTGGACGGCGGGAATTCACCCCTCCACTTT. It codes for CASSLDGGNSPLHF.

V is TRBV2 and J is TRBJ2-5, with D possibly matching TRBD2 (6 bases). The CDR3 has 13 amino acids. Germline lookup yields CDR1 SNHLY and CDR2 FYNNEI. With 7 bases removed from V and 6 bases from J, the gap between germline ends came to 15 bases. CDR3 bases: TGTGCCAGCAAGGGGACTGCGAGTAAGACCCAGTACTTC. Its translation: CASKGTASKTQYF.

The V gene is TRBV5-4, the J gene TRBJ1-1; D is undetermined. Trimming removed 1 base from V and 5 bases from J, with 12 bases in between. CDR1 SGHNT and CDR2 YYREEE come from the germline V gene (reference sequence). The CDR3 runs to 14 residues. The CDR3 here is CASSLRTRETEAFF. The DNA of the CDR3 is TGTGCCAGCAGCTTGAGGACTCGTGAGACTGAAGCTTTCTTT.

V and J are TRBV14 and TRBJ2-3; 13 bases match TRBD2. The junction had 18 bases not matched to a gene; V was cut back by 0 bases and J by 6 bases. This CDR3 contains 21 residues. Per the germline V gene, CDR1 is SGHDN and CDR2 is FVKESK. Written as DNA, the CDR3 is TGTGCCAGCAGCCAAGATGCGGTACTAGCGGGGGGGCCGTGGGTGTCGGATACGCAGTATTTT. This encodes CASSQDAVLAGGPWVSDTQYF.

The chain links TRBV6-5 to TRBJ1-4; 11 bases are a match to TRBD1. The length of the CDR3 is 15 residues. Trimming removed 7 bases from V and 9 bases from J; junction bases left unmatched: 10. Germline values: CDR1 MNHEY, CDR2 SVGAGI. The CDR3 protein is CASTPGGQGGKKLFF. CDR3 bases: TGTGCCAGCACCCCTGGGGGACAGGGGGGGAAAAAACTGTTTTTT.

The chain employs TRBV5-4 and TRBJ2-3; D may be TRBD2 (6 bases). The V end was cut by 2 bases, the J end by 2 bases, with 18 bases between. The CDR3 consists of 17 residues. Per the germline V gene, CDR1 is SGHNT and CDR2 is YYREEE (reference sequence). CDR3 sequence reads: CASSFIGGRGLTDTQYF. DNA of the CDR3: TGTGCCAGCAGCTTTATCGGAGGGCGGGGACTCACAGATACGCAGTATTTT.

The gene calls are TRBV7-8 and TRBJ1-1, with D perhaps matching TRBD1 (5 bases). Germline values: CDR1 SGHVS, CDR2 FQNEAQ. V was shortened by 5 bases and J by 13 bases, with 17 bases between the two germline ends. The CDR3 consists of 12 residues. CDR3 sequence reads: CASSPQTPGVFF. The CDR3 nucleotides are TGTGCCAGCAGCCCCCAGACTCCGGGGGTTTTCTTT.

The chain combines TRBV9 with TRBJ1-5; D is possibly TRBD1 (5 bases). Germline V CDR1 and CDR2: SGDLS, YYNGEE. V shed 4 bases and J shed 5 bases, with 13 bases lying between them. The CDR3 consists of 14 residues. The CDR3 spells CASSHGGTDQPQHF. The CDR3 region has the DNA TGTGCCAGCAGCCACGGGGGGACGGATCAGCCCCAGCATTTT.

CDR3 residues: CASSVGGYSNQPQHF. The CDR3 DNA follows: TGTGCCAGCAGTGTCGGAGGATATAGCAATCAGCCCCAGCATTTT. The V gene is TRBV2, the J gene TRBJ1-5; D is uncertain. Trimming left V 4 bases short and J 0 bases short, with 10 bases between. Germline V CDR1 and CDR2: SNHLY, FYNNEI. This CDR3 has 15 amino acids.

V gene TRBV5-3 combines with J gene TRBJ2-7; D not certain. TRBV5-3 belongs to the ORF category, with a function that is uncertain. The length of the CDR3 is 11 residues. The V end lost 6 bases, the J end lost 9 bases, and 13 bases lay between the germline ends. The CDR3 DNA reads TGTGCCAGAACCATCCAACCGGGGCAGTACTTC. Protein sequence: CARTIQPGQYF.

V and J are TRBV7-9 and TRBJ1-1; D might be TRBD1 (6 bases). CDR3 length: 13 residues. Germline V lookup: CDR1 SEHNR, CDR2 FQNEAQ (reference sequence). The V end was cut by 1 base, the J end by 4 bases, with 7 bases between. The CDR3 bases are TGTGCCAGCAGCTTAGGAGGGGGCACTGAAGCTTTCTTT. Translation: CASSLGGGTEAFF.

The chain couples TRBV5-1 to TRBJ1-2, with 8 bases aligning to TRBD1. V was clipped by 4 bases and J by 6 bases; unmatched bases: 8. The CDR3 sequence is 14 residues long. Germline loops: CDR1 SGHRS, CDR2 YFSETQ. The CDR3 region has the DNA TGCGCCAGCAGCCTACGACAGGGGAACGATGGCTACACCTTC. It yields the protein CASSLRQGNDGYTF.